A selection of T cell receptor beta chains follows, all from one sample in a study of beta chain features in type 1 diabetes. Sequencing used immunoSEQ multiplex PCR; TCRdb keeps in-frame clones, though not all of them. Of 680,000 or so clones in the sample, roughly a sixth were seen once. The sample consisted of naive CD4+ T cells from blood. The receptor set was obtained from a young man in good health. Both conserved end residues are part of each CDR3. D genes are given only for firm matches. A row's size may be missing; if present it is once, few, many or a size class.

d_call	v_call	clone_size	j_call	cdr3_aa	cdr3_nt
NA	TRBV19	few	TRBJ1-2	CASSPGVGFYGYTF	TGTGCCAGTAGTCCAGGTGTGGGATTCTATGGCTACACCTTC
TRBD2	TRBV5-1	NA	TRBJ2-1	CASSPRTSGRSDNEQFF	TGCGCCAGCAGCCCACGGACTAGCGGTAGGTCCGACAATGAGCAGTTCTTC
NA	TRBV25-1	NA	TRBJ2-1	CASSESKFEQFF	TGTGCCAGCAGTGAATCCAAATTTGAGCAGTTCTTC
TRBD1	TRBV13	NA	TRBJ2-7	CASSLAGQGAYFSYEQYF	TGTGCCAGCAGCTTAGCGGGACAGGGGGCTTATTTCTCCTACGAGCAGTACTTC
TRBD2	TRBV7-2	few	TRBJ2-5	CASSLGTSGSVAQYF	TGTGCCAGCAGCTTGGGGACTAGCGGCTCGGTGGCCCAGTACTTC
TRBD2	TRBV19	NA	TRBJ2-7	CASTSGSPYEQYF	TGTGCCAGTACTAGCGGGAGTCCCTACGAGCAGTACTTC
NA	TRBV5-4	few	TRBJ1-3	CASSLAHSEGQSGNTIYF	TGTGCCAGCAGCTTGGCCCACTCGGAGGGGCAATCTGGAAACACCATATATTTT
NA	TRBV6-1	few	TRBJ1-2	CASSEDRLGYYGYTF	TGTGCCAGCAGTGAAGACCGACTCGGGTATTATGGCTACACCTTC
NA	TRBV18	NA	TRBJ1-1	CASSPDSAKAFF	TGTGCCAGCTCACCAGACAGTGCAAAAGCTTTCTTT
NA	TRBV5-6	NA	TRBJ2-2	CASQRGPGELFF	TGTGCCAGCCAGAGAGGGCCCGGGGAGCTGTTTTTT
NA	TRBV7-2	NA	TRBJ2-1	CASSLGQVGDEFF	TGTGCCAGCAGCTTAGGACAGGTCGGGGACGAGTTCTTC
TRBD2	TRBV5-1	NA	TRBJ2-3	CASWLAGTDTQYF	TGCGCCAGCTGGCTAGCGGGGACAGATACGCAGTATTTT
NA	TRBV7-2	few	TRBJ2-3	CASSLVGWADTQYF	TGTGCCAGCAGCTTAGTGGGATGGGCAGATACGCAGTATTTT
NA	TRBV7-3	NA	TRBJ2-5	CASSPPGQETQYF	TGTGCCAGCAGCCCACCGGGACAAGAGACCCAGTACTTC
NA	TRBV6-5	few	TRBJ2-5	CASSLRVHPGETQYF	TGTGCCAGCAGTTTAAGGGTGCACCCTGGAGAGACCCAGTACTTC
NA	TRBV18	few	TRBJ2-2	CASSPRSGELFF	TGTGCCAGCTCACCACGCTCCGGGGAGCTGTTTTTT
NA	TRBV19	NA	TRBJ1-2	CASSRFYGYTF	TGTGCCAGTAGCCGTTTCTATGGCTACACCTTC
NA	TRBV10-3	NA	TRBJ2-5	CAISFGGRETQYF	TGTGCCATCTCTTTCGGGGGACGGGAGACCCAGTACTTC
TRBD1	TRBV7-9	NA	TRBJ2-7	CASSLDITGAHEQYF	TGTGCCAGCAGCTTAGACATAACAGGGGCCCACGAGCAGTACTTC
NA	TRBV9	NA	TRBJ2-2	CASSARGGRGTGELFF	TGTGCCAGCAGCGCCAGAGGGGGGCGAGGCACCGGGGAGCTGTTTTTT
NA	TRBV19	NA	TRBJ2-5	CASSILGGPQETQYF	TGTGCCAGTAGTATACTGGGCGGGCCGCAAGAGACCCAGTACTTC
NA	TRBV7-2	NA	TRBJ2-1	CASSLVSSGTEQFF	TGTGCCAGCAGCTTAGTCAGTAGCGGCACTGAGCAGTTCTTC
NA	TRBV28	NA	TRBJ2-4	CASREWGVPGSKNIQYF	TGTGCCAGCAGGGAATGGGGGGTTCCGGGGTCCAAAAACATTCAGTACTTC
NA	TRBV4-2	few	TRBJ2-5	CASSQDLAGRETQYF	TGTGCCAGCAGCCAAGATCTGGCAGGGAGGGAGACCCAGTACTTC
NA	TRBV4-2	NA	TRBJ1-3	CASSQESGSVGNTIYF	TGTGCCAGCAGCCAAGAATCGGGGTCGGTTGGAAACACCATATATTTT
NA	TRBV9	few	TRBJ2-1	CASSGGFTFNEQFF	TGTGCCAGCAGCGGCGGGTTCACATTCAATGAGCAGTTCTTC
TRBD1	TRBV5-6	NA	TRBJ1-6	CASRYDRVVFAPLHF	TGTGCCAGCAGGTATGACAGGGTAGTTTTCGCACCCCTCCACTTT
TRBD1	TRBV4-2	NA	TRBJ2-1	CASSLDRGGNEQFF	TGTGCCAGCAGCCTTGACAGGGGGGGCAATGAGCAGTTCTTC
NA	TRBV5-1	NA	TRBJ2-7	CASSIVGLTNPYEQYF	TGCGCCAGCAGTATAGTCGGACTCACCAACCCCTACGAGCAGTACTTC
NA	TRBV7-9	NA	TRBJ1-1	CATTGQSYTEAFF	TGTGCCACCACAGGACAGTCGTACACTGAAGCTTTCTTT
NA	TRBV7-2	NA	TRBJ2-3	CASSLSYMSDTQYF	TGTGCCAGCAGCTTATCATACATGTCAGATACGCAGTATTTT
TRBD1	TRBV15	NA	TRBJ1-5	CATSRDRGRDQPQHF	TGTGCCACCAGCAGGGACAGGGGGCGCGATCAGCCCCAGCATTTT
NA	TRBV2	few	TRBJ2-3	CASSTTTDTQYF	TGTGCCAGCAGTACTACCACAGATACGCAGTATTTT
NA	TRBV6-6	NA	TRBJ1-4	CASTNIATNEKLFF	TGTGCCAGCACCAACATAGCAACTAATGAAAAACTGTTTTTT
NA	TRBV21-1	few	TRBJ1-3	CASTGVGGNTIYF	TGTGCCAGCACGGGGGTCGGTGGAAACACCATATATTTT
NA	TRBV9	few	TRBJ1-3	CASSVVAGTGNTIYF	TGTGCCAGCAGCGTAGTAGCAGGGACTGGAAACACCATATATTTT
NA	TRBV2	NA	TRBJ2-7	CASSASSYEQYF	TGTGCCAGCAGTGCGAGCTCCTACGAGCAGTACTTC
TRBD1	TRBV4-3	few	TRBJ2-2	CASSQQNRGNTGELFF	TGCGCCAGCAGCCAGCAAAACAGGGGGAACACCGGGGAGCTGTTTTTT
TRBD1	TRBV18	few	TRBJ1-1	CASSPDRASTEAFF	TGTGCCAGCTCACCAGACAGGGCGAGCACTGAAGCTTTCTTT
NA	TRBV5-1	NA	TRBJ2-1	CASSLRVGDEQFF	TGCGCCAGCAGCTTACGAGTTGGGGATGAGCAGTTCTTC
NA	TRBV7-2	few	TRBJ2-1	CASSLRTSGSQFF	TGTGCCAGCAGCTTGAGGACCAGCGGGTCGCAGTTCTTC
NA	TRBV7-9	few	TRBJ2-1	CASSLASGGNEQFF	TGTGCCAGCAGCTTAGCGAGTGGGGGTAATGAGCAGTTCTTC
NA	TRBV7-3	NA	TRBJ2-7	CASSRDPVGSEQYF	TGTGCCAGCAGCAGGGACCCCGTAGGCAGCGAGCAGTACTTC
NA	TRBV30	few	TRBJ1-1	CAWRGNTEAFF	TGTGCCTGGAGGGGGAACACTGAAGCTTTCTTT
NA	TRBV9	NA	TRBJ2-3	CASSVRRAGDTQYF	TGTGCCAGCAGCGTGCGTCGCGCCGGAGATACGCAGTATTTT